Listed here is a single TCR beta chain. Authors' analysis steps: Researchers report that nucleated cell counts were estimated from reference gene primer amplification. Libraries were prepared by immunoSEQ multiplex PCR; TCRdb keeps only in-frame clonotypes and omits some of them. Clone size and V and J calls were adopted from that table, with D and trimming inferred from the DNA. Among a few hundred thousand clones listed, 91% were seen once. One Seattle source followed patients from active infection through their disease course. These data originate in a study of blood T cell repertoires in COVID-19. Across the study: Whether acute or convalescent, the COVID-19 samples came from the United States, Italy and Spain. PBMCs, B-cell-depleted T cells, or T cells were the source of the cDNA or gDNA that made up the material.

The sample taken for sequencing was peripheral blood. The clonotype was recovered from a young adult with COVID-19, enrolled during active disease.

The CDR3 DNA follows: TGTGCCAGCACCCCCTTAGGTACAGCTAACTATGGCTACACCTTC. Translating it yields CASTPLGTANYGYTF. The V gene is TRBV27, the J gene TRBJ1-2, with D unclear. Trimming shortened V by 7 bases and J by 0 bases, and 15 bases separated the two germline ends. The germline gives CDR1 MNHEY, CDR2 SMNVEV (reference sequence). CDR3 size: 15 residues.